This record covers a single T cell receptor beta chain. The assay was immunoSEQ multiplex PCR, and TCRdb's table has in-frame clones only and misses some. The data contain 2.3 million or so clones, more than 80% of them singletons. This specimen belongs to a study of shared clonotypes between healthy human individuals. This CDR3 is built from 14 residues. After removal of 4 bases from V and 7 bases from J, the junction contained 4 bases not matched to a gene. Germline V lookup: CDR1 MGHRA, CDR2 YSYEKL. The healthy adult donors were HIV-negative and reported no recent acute infections or vaccinations. The sequencing sample was made of naive CD4+ T cells from PBMCs. Subset noted: CD45RA+ positively selected. The chain couples TRBV4-1 to TRBJ1-4; 9 bases agree with TRBD1. The sequence was collected from a man in his late teens or twenties in good health. Some clones in this sample may be carry-over from other donors' samples. CDR3 region: CASSPGTGREKLFF. CDR3 coding DNA: TGCGCCAGCAGCCCCGGGACAGGGCGTGAAAAACTGTTTTTT.